This T cell receptor beta chain was found in a study of T cells in localized non-small cell lung cancer. Whole-study results and caveats: A median of about 54 of the top 100 tumor clones appeared in adjacent lung, which was paired and uninvolved. Adjacent uninvolved lung had the highest clonality, suggesting focused antigen responses.

On this clone itself: Its antigen remains unknown.

The V gene end was trimmed by 5 bases and the J gene end by 2 bases; junction bases not matched to a gene: 7. Germline V gene sequence: CDR1 SGHVS, CDR2 FQNEAQ. CDR3 length equals 15 residues. Sequenced by immunoSEQ multiplex PCR; TCRdb stores in-frame clones only, minus some. The sample consists of approximately 54,000 clones, about nine tenths of them appearing once. The sample here was peripheral blood, taken before any cancer treatment. The rearrangement joins TRBV7-8 to TRBJ2-7; 9 bases fit TRBD1. This sequence was found in a woman aged 40-75 years with stage I lung adenocarcinoma. CDR3 nucleotides: TGTGCCAGCAGCATGGGGGGACAGGGAACCTACGAGCAGTACTTC. This encodes CASSMGGQGTYEQYF.